The clone carrying this T cell receptor (beta chain) occurred many times. Its antigen is unknown. This entry is derived from a study of molecular identifiers for immune sequencing clone quantification. As for the study in general: Replicate runs used RNA from around 18,000 or 91,000 naive CD8 cells, which was split five ways into aliquots, and four of those aliquots were then sequenced. Findings and limits, study-wide: Clones with over 20 RNA copies captured over 99% of effector molecules but under 1% of naive ones.

Sorting selected naive CD8 T cells with a CD8+CD4-CCR7+CD45RA+ phenotype. From the PCR reads, TCRdb called clonotypes with MiXCR, one entry per CDR3 protein. In the table there are roughly 630,000 distinct CDR3 sequences, less than 30% of which are singletons. Germline V lookup: CDR1 MNHEY, CDR2 SMNVEV (reference sequence). This CDR3 is 13 amino acids long. The V end lost 3 bases, the J end lost 0 bases, and 6 bases lay between the germline ends. This clonotype was obtained from a human donor in good health. Some libraries in this study had Jurkat cell RNA spiked in. The J gene is TRBJ2-7, the V gene TRBV27; D is uncertain. Material: naive CD8+ T cells from blood, with Jurkat cell RNA spiked in. The subset here: FACS-sorted CD8+CD4-CCR7+CD45RA+ naive T cells. CDR3 protein: CASSFRYSYEQYF. In DNA form, the CDR3 reads TGTGCCAGCAGTTTCCGATACTCCTACGAGCAGTACTTC.